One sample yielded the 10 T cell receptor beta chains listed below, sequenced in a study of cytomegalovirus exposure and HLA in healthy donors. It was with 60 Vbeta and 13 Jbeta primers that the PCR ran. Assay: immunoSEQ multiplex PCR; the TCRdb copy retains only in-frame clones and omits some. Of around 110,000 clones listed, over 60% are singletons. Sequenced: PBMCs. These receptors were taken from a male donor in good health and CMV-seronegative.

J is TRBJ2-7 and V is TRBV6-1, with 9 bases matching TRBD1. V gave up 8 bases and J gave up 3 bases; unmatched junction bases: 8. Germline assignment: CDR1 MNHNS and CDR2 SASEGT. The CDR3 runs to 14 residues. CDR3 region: CASFGWTGDYEQYF. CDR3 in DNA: TGTGCCAGCTTCGGTTGGACAGGGGACTACGAGCAGTACTTC.

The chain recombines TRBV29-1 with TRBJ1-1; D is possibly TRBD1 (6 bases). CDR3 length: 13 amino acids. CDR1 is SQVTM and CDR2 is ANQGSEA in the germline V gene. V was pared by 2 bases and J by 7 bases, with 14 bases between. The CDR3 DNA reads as TGCAGCGTTGAAATTGCAGGGGATGGTGAAGCTTTCTTT. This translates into CSVEIAGDGEAFF. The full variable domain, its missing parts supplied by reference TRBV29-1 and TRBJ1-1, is SAVISQKPSRDICQRGTSLTIQCQVDSQVTMMFWYRQQPGQSLTLIATANQGSEATYESGFVIDKFPISRPNLTFSTLTVSNMSPEDSSIYLCSVEIAGDGEAFFGQGTRLTVV.

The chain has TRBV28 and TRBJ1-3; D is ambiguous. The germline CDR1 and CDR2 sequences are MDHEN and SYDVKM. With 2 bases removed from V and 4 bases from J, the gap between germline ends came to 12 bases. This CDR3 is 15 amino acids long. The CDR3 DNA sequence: TGTGCCAGCAGTTTAGATTACAGCTTCGGAAACACCATATATTTT. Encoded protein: CASSLDYSFGNTIYF.

The CDR3 spells CASSSGTSGTETQYF. CDR3 DNA sequence: TGCGCCAGCAGCTCCGGGACTAGCGGTACAGAGACCCAGTACTTC. This chain links TRBV5-1 with TRBJ2-5, with TRBD2 identical over 11 bases. The CDR3 has 15 residues. V shed 3 bases and J 4 bases; nucleotides not matched to a gene: 5. Germline V gives CDR1 SGHRS, CDR2 YFSETQ.

The DNA of the CDR3 is TGCGCCAGCAGCTTGGGGGTAGCGGCTAGCACAGATACGCAGTATTTT. As protein: CASSLGVAASTDTQYF. V usage is TRBV5-1 and J usage is TRBJ2-3, with D possibly matching TRBD2 (6 bases). CDR3 length: 16 amino acids. Germline loops: CDR1 SGHRS, CDR2 YFSETQ. Trimming pared 0 bases from V and 0 bases from J, leaving 11 bases between.

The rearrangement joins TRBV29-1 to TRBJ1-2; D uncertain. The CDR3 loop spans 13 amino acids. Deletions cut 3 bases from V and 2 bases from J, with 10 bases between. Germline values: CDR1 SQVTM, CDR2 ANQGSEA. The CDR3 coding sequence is TGCAGCGTTGACTCGGTCCTGAACTATGGCTACACCTTC. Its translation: CSVDSVLNYGYTF.

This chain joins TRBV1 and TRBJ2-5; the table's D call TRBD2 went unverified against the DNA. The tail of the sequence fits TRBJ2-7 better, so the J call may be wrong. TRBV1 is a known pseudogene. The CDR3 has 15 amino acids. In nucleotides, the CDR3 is TGCACCAGCAGCAACATCCGGGACTCACCCTACGAGCAGTACTTC. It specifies CTSSNIRDSPYEQYF.

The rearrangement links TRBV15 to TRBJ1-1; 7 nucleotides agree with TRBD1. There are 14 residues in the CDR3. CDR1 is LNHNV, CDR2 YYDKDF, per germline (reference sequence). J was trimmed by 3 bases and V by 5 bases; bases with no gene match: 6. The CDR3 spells CATSPQGPYTEAFF. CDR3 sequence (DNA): TGTGCCACCAGCCCACAGGGGCCGTACACTGAAGCTTTCTTT.

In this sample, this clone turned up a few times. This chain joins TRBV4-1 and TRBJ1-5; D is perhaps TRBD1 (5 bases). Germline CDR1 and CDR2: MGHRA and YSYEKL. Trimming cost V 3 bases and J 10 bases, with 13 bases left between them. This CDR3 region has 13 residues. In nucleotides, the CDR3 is TGCGCCAGCAGCCAGCTCGGGGGGGGACCCCAGCATTTT. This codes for CASSQLGGGPQHF.

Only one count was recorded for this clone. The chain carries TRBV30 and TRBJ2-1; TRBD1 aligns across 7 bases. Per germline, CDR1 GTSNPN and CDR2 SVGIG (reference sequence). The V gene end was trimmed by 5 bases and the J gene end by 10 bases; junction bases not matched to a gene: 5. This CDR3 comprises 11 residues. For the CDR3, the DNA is TGTGCCTGGGGGGGACAGACAGAGCAGTTCTTC. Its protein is CAWGGQTEQFF.